This TCR beta chain was retrieved from a study of shared clonotypes between healthy human individuals (dated by TCRdb to about 2020). About the investigation overall: The cohort comprised a couple of women and a few men aged 18 to 49 years. For each donor, CD4 naive and CD4 memory were each given three plates, CD8 naive was given two plates, and CD8 memory was given one plate. Blood TCR repertoires of five healthy adults were deeply sequenced to estimate repertoire size and the extent of clonotype sharing between individuals. To increase sequencing depth and limit assay-specific biases, TCR repertoire library preparation and sequencing were carried out by different laboratories using diverse techniques. Per donor, leukapheresis produced somewhere between about 0.94 and 8.9 billion PBMCs. Beyond this particular receptor, the publication reports: Clonotypes shared by all four sorted-subset donors showed higher generation probabilities than non-shared clonotypes. Based on pairwise subsampling, the degree of clonotype sharing among donors was expected to be affected by sequencing depth. Only blood was sampled, and tissue TCR repertoires likely differ from those in blood. Estimated clonotype richness was generally larger for naive than for memory subsets. Roughly 5% of naive CD4, 3% to 4% of naive CD8, 2.3% of memory CD4, and more than 0.35% of memory CD8 clonotypes were shared across several donors. Even with the large sequencing depth, rarefaction of the sorted-subset datasets indicated that sequencing was incomplete. Because the study included a small number of donors, the genetic and exposure-history diversity represented was limited.

According to the germline V gene, CDR1 reads MGHRA and CDR2 reads YSYEKL. For this chain, trimming is 3 bases at the V end and 0 bases at the J end, and the number of junction bases without a gene match is 5. The CDR3 numbers 18 residues from cysteine through phenylalanine. The CDR3 DNA has 54 bases and is translated from base 1. A note on this clone: Its antigen has not been determined. No base quality values were provided; no much bigger clone lies one nucleotide off.

TCR CDR3 regions were amplified from genomic DNA by multiplex PCR using the deep immunoSEQ assay. Extracted genomic DNA from each cell subset was spread evenly across all wells of several immunoSEQ 96-well plates, with each plate serving as a replicate. For sorted subsets, around 200 ng genomic DNA, equal to approximately 30,000 T cell genomes, was loaded into each replicate PCR. Purified libraries were measured with a Qubit 3.0 fluorometer, size-checked on a Bioanalyzer 2100, and measured again with the KAPA Library Quantification kit. A separate single-read 150-cycle Illumina NextSeq 550 flow cell was used to sequence each immunoSEQ 96-well plate. The authors processed their data as follows. Because only junctional sequences without quality scores were contained in the immunoSEQ output, filtering matching that applied to full-length reads could not be performed. To assign V/J genes and CDR3, sequences were annotated using PyIR, a Python wrapper for IgBLAST v1.9, with IMGT germline references. Any read was removed if the V/J assignment was weak (E-value above 1e-6), the CDR3 was missing, or the read contained stop codons, out-of-frame junctions, or ambiguous translated residues. V3J clonotypes were defined as sequences sharing the same inferred V gene, J gene, and CDR3 amino acid sequence. Percentage overlap between repertoires was calculated by dividing the number of shared unique clonotypes by the size of the smaller repertoire. Richness of each repertoire was evaluated using RTK rarefaction, the Chao1 estimator, and Recon v2.1 estimates of unobserved clonotypes. Generation probabilities were computed with OLGA for all TCRbeta clonotypes obtained by the gDNA method from a few donors. TCRdb stores this immuneACCESS table with in-frame sequences only. Part of the clones is absent; in the studies checked, under half of the shortfall reflects unresolved V genes, and no reason is known for the rest. Clonal size and the V and J genes are those of that table, whereas D and trimming came from the DNA. The table for this sample lists a few million clones; approximately 96% of them were counted only once. Of the sample, 0.1% to 0.15% falls within the top ten clones.

The donors were healthy, HIV-negative adults who had no recently reported acute infections or vaccinations. Every donor was a Caucasian adult residing in Nashville, Tennessee, USA. CD4+ T cells were enriched through magnetic negative selection, after which naive cells were positively selected on CD45RA and the remaining negative fraction served as the memory subset. Blood was obtained by leukapheresis, after which PBMCs were separated by Ficoll-Histopaque density gradient centrifugation and cryopreserved in liquid nitrogen vapor phase. Purity and quantity of every magnetically sorted T cell population were checked by analytical flow cytometry. Each sorted fraction had its genomic DNA isolated and then quantified by UV absorbance on a Nanodrop 2000c.

The material sequenced was naive CD4+ T cells sorted from blood. In light of the paper, this sample's cell subset or site label describes: CD45RA+ positively selected. This clonotype was obtained from a man in his late teens or twenties in good health. The chain is assembled from TRBV4-1 and TRBJ2-3; 14 central nucleotides agree with TRBD2. The CDR3 region: CASSQTSGRESSTDTQYF. The sequenced DNA: TGCGCCAGCAGCCAGACTAGCGGGAGGGAATCTAGCACAGATACGCAGTATTTT.